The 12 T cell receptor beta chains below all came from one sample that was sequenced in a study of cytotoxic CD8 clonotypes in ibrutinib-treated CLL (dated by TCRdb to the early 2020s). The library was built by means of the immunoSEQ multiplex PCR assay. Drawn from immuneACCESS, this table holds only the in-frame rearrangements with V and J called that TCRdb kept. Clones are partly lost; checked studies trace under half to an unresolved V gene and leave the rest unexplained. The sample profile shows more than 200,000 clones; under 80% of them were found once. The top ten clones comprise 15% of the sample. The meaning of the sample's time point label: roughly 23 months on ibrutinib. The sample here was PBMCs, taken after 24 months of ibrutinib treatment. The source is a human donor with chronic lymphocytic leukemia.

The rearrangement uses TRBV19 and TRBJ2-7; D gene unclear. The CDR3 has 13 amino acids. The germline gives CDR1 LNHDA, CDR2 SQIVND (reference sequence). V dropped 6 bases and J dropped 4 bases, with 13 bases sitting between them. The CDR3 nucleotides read TGTGCCAGTAGCGTTCATACAGAATACGAGCAGTACTTC. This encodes CASSVHTEYEQYF.

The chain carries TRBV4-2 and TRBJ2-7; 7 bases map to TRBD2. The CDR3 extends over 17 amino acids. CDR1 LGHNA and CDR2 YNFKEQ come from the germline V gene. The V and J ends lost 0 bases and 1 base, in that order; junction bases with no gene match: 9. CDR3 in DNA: TGTGCCAGCAGCCAAGAGGTTCGTACTAGCGAGTCCTACGAGCAGTACTTC. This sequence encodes CASSQEVRTSESYEQYF.

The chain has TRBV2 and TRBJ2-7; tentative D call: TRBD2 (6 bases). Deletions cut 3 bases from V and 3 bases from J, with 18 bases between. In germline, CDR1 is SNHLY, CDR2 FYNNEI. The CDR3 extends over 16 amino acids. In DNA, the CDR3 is TGTGCCAGCAGTGAGTCGAGAGGGCAGGGAGGCTACGAGCAGTACTTC. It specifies CASSESRGQGGYEQYF.

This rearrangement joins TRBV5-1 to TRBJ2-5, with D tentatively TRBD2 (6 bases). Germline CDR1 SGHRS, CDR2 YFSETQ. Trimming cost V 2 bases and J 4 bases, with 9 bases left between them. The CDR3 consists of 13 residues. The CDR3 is CASSLGGVETQYF. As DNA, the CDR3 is TGCGCCAGCAGCTTAGGAGGGGTAGAGACCCAGTACTTC.

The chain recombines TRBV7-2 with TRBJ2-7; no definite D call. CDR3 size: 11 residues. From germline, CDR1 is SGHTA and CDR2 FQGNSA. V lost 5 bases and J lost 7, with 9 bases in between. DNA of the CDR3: TGTGCCAGCAGCGGGGTGTCTGAGCAGTACTTC. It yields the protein CASSGVSEQYF.

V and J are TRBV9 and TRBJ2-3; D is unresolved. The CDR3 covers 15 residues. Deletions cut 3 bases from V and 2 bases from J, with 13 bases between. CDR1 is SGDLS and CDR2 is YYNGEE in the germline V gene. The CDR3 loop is CASSGSASHTDTQYF. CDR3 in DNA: TGTGCCAGCAGCGGTTCCGCTAGTCACACAGATACGCAGTATTTT.

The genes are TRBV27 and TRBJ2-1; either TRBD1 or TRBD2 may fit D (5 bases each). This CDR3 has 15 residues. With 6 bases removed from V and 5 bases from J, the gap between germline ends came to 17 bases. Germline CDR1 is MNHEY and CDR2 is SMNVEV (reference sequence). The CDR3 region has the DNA TGTGCCAGCAGCCTATTCGGGACCACCCACAATGAGCAGTTCTTC. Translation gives CASSLFGTTHNEQFF.

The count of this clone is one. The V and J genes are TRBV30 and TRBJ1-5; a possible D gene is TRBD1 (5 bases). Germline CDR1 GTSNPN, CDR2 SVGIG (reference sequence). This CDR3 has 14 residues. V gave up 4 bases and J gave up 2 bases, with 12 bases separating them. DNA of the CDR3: TGTGCCTGGACCAACGGGGGGGGCAATCAGCCCCAGCATTTT. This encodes CAWTNGGGNQPQHF.

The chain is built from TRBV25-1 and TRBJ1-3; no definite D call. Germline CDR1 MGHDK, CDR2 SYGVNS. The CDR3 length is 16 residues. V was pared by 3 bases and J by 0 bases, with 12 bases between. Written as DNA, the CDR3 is TGTGCCAGCAGTGATCCCGGCGGCGTCTCTGGAAACACCATATATTTT. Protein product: CASSDPGGVSGNTIYF.

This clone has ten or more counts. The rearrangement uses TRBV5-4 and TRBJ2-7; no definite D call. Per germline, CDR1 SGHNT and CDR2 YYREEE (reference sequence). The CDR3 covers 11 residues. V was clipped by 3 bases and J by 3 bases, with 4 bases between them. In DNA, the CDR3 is TGTGCCAGCAGCTCGGGCTACGAGCAGTACTTC. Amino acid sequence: CASSSGYEQYF.

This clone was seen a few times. The CDR3 DNA reads TGTGCCAGCAGGGACAGAAACTATGGCTACACCTTC. It is translated as CASRDRNYGYTF. V and J are TRBV6-5 and TRBJ1-2, with a weak D call TRBD1 (6 bases). The germline V gene encodes CDR1 MNHEY and CDR2 SVGAGI. The CDR3 has 12 amino acids. With 6 bases removed from V and 2 bases from J, the gap between germline ends came to 7 bases.

The DNA for the CDR3 is TGCGCCAGCAGCACCGGACAGGGTTCGGCCGAGCAGTACTTC. Translation gives CASSTGQGSAEQYF. The rearrangement uses TRBV5-1 and TRBJ2-7; TRBD1 matches 8 bases. Per germline, CDR1 SGHRS and CDR2 YFSETQ. The V and J ends lost 4 bases and 6 bases, in that order; junction bases with no gene match: 9. CDR3 size: 14 residues.